This T cell receptor (beta chain) originates from a study of blood T cell repertoires in COVID-19. Looking at the study overall: COVID-19 samples, acute and convalescent, were from the United States, Italy and Spain.

This clone was detected a few times. The CDR3 is 14 residues long. CDR1 is MNHEY, CDR2 SVGAGI, per germline. J was trimmed by 1 base and V by 9 bases; bases with no gene match: 3. In the source study's methods: Reference gene primer amplification gave nucleated cell count estimates. TCRdb's table, derived via immunoSEQ multiplex PCR, lists solely in-frame clones and lacks some. Clone size and the V and J calls come from that table; the DNA yielded D and trimming. The data hold 99,000 or so clones, with roughly 90% observed a single time. This chain connects TRBV6-5 to TRBJ2-2; 9 bases align to TRBD1. The source material was peripheral blood. This TCR came from a human donor in a cohort sampled during active COVID-19. CDR3 in DNA: TGTGCCAGTACGGGACAGGGGAACACCGGGGAGCTGTTTTTT. Translated: CASTGQGNTGELFF.